The T cell receptor (beta chain) described here comes from a study of control samples from healthy donors and cancer patients. Produced via immunoSEQ multiplex PCR; TCRdb's table is partial and in-frame only. Of 110,000 to 150,000 clones listed, 70% to 90% are singletons. V was pared by 2 bases and J by 7 bases, with 15 bases between. Germline V gives CDR1 SGHTA, CDR2 FQGNSA. This CDR3 comprises 16 residues. This clone appeared a few times. This clonotype was obtained from a woman aged 30 to 39 in good health. The chain is built from TRBV7-2 and TRBJ1-6; D is ambiguous. The sequenced sample consisted of blood. The CDR3 reads CASSLKVRSLNSPLHF. The CDR3 DNA reads TGTGCCAGCAGCTTAAAAGTACGGAGCCTCAATTCACCCCTCCACTTT. The variable domain in full, with the rest retrieved from reference TRBV7-2 and TRBJ1-6, is GAGVSQSPSNKVTEKGKDVELRCDPISGHTALYWYRQSLGQGLEFLIYFQGNSAPDKSGLPSDRFSAERTGGSVSTLTIQRTQQEDSAVYLCASSLKVRSLNSPLHFGNGTRLTVT.